These 6 T cell receptor beta chains were all obtained from the same sample, sequenced in a study of OX40 agonist ivuxolimab in advanced cancers. Data came from immunoSEQ multiplex PCR; TCRdb stores just in-frame clones and leaves some out. The repertoire has roughly 26,000 clones, 88% of them found once; the top ten carry 22%. The input for sequencing was CD4+ or CD8+ T cells sorted from blood, taken in a trial of the OX40 agonist ivuxolimab. These receptors were collected from an adult with an advanced solid tumor such as melanoma, head and neck, liver or kidney cancer.

The chain combines TRBV5-6 with TRBJ2-4; D is uncertain. V dropped 1 base and J dropped 3 bases, with 14 bases sitting between them. Per germline, CDR1 SGHDT and CDR2 YYEEEE. The CDR3 spans 16 residues. The CDR3 loop is CASSLSAVKGKNIQYF. As DNA, the CDR3 is TGTGCCAGCAGCTTGAGTGCGGTGAAAGGCAAAAACATTCAGTACTTC.

This clone was detected once. J is TRBJ2-1 and V is TRBV5-1, with TRBD2 matching over 7 bases. The CDR3 runs to 17 residues. Germline trimming cut 3 bases from V and 0 bases from J; bases unmatched to any gene: 9. Germline CDR1 reads SGHRS; CDR2 reads YFSETQ. For the CDR3, the DNA is TGCGCCAGCAGCTCGTTCCCTAGCGGACGCTCCTACAATGAGCAGTTCTTC. Protein product: CASSSFPSGRSYNEQFF.

The V and J genes are TRBV11-3 and TRBJ2-7, with D tentatively TRBD1 or TRBD2 (5 bases each). Trimming removed 5 bases at V and 1 base at J, with 12 bases between. This CDR3 has 14 amino acids. Per germline, CDR1 SGHNT and CDR2 YENEEA. The CDR3: CASSNRDGSYEQYF. The CDR3 DNA is TGTGCCAGCAGCAATCGGGACGGATCCTACGAGCAGTACTTC.

The genes are TRBV7-7 and TRBJ2-1; 7 nucleotides agree with TRBD2. CDR3 length equals 17 residues. The V gene's germline CDR1 is SSHAT and CDR2 FNYEAQ (reference sequence). J gave up 8 bases and V 4 bases, and 17 bases lay outside the gene matches. The CDR3 protein is CASSSRPPGEGLDEQFF. Written as DNA, the CDR3 is TGTGCCAGCAGCTCCCGGCCGCCGGGGGAGGGCCTTGATGAGCAGTTCTTC.

This clone occurred a few times. This rearrangement joins TRBV4-3 to TRBJ2-1, with 12 bases aligning to TRBD2. J gave up 10 bases and V 3 bases, and 7 bases lay outside the gene matches. From germline, CDR1 is LGHNA and CDR2 YSLEER. This CDR3 comprises 15 residues. The CDR3 DNA is TGCGCCAGCAGCCAGTCTAGCGGGGGGGCCAGAGAGCAGTTCTTC. Amino acids: CASSQSSGGAREQFF.

There are a few counts of this clone. CDR3 amino acids: CASNMGSIPQHF. In nucleotides, the CDR3 is TGTGCCAGTAATATGGGGTCCATACCCCAGCATTTT. The chain combines TRBV19 with TRBJ1-5; D uncertain. Germline-derived CDR1 and CDR2 are LNHDA and SQIVND (reference sequence). This CDR3 contains 12 residues. V was cut by 7 bases and J by 10 bases, with 14 bases left in between.